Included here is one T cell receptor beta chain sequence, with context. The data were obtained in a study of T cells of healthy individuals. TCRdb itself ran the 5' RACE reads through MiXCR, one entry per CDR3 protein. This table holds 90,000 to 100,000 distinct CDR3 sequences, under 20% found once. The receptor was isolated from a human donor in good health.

The CDR3: CSARRGESNQPQHF. Here the CDR3 DNA reads TGCAGTGCTAGACGCGGGGAAAGCAATCAGCCCCAGCATTTT. The rearrangement joins TRBV20-1 to TRBJ1-5; no definite D call. The V end was cut by 2 bases, the J end by 1 base, with 9 bases between. This CDR3 is built from 14 residues. Germline lookup yields CDR1 DFQATT and CDR2 SNEGSKA (reference sequence).